What follows are 14 T cell receptor beta chains derived from one specimen sequenced in a study of T cell repertoires in cytomegalovirus infection. TCRdb analysed the reads with MiXCR anew, one entry per CDR3 protein. The sample lists around 800,000 distinct CDR3 sequences, about 31% seen once, with around 12% in the top ten. These TCRs' antigens remain unknown. This sample comprised cultured CD8+ T cells from PBMCs, obtained from culture after CMV antigen stimulation. These receptors were collected from a human donor in good health (CMV status not recorded). Some clones in this sample may be carry-over from other donors' samples.

In this sample, this clonotype turned up once. A much larger clone lies a single base off, so this may be a read error. The CDR3 bases are TGTGCCAGCAGCTCTTTGTGGGCAGGGGAAGAGACCCAGTACTTC. Its protein is CASSSLWAGEETQYF. The rearrangement joins TRBV7-2 to TRBJ2-5; tentative D call: TRBD1 (6 bases). This CDR3 contains 15 residues. Germline V gives CDR1 SGHTA, CDR2 FQGNSA. Between the trimmed V and J ends, which lost 4 bases and 3 bases, there was a span of 15 bases.

The CDR3 DNA reads TGTGCCAGCAGTTTAGCGACAGGGGGCTTCAATCAGCCCCAGCATTTT. Protein product: CASSLATGGFNQPQHF. The chain couples TRBV28 to TRBJ1-5; 10 bases match TRBD1. The CDR3 sequence is 16 residues long. The J segment lost 3 bases and the V segment lost 2 bases, leaving 4 bases of the junction unmatched. Germline V gene sequence: CDR1 MDHEN, CDR2 SYDVKM.

V gene TRBV19 combines with J gene TRBJ2-1, with 8 nucleotides matching TRBD2. The CDR3 is 15 residues long. Germline trimming cut 1 base from V and 8 bases from J; bases unmatched to any gene: 7. Germline assignment: CDR1 LNHDA and CDR2 SQIVND (reference sequence). CDR3 bases: TGTGCCAGTAGTATAGCTACGGGGGGGCCTCATGAGCAGTTCTTC. Translation: CASSIATGGPHEQFF.

About this clonotype itself: The CDR3 ends on some other residue instead of the conserved phenylalanine or tryptophan, so this is likely a read error. No DNA is shown, since the ends of the CDR3 on it are uncertain; the CDR3 is the one TCRdb lists. This chain uses TRBV27 with TRBJ2-5; the D call in the table, TRBD1, was not verified against the DNA. The CDR3 adds up to 10 amino acids, both ends counted. CDR1 is MNHEY and CDR2 is SMNVEV in the germline V gene (reference sequence). CDR3 region: CASLPGTGAA.

The chain combines TRBV7-2 with TRBJ2-7; 7 positions match TRBD1. The germline V gene encodes CDR1 SGHTA and CDR2 FQGNSA. The CDR3 runs to 13 residues. With V trimmed by 5 bases and J by 6 bases, 7 bases remained unmatched. CDR3 coding DNA: TGTGCCAGCAGCCTTACAGGGGAACGCGAGCAGTACTTC. This sequence encodes CASSLTGEREQYF.

The rearrangement uses TRBV4-3 and TRBJ1-1, with D perhaps matching TRBD1 (6 bases). The CDR3 is made up of 18 amino acids. CDR1 and CDR2 (germline): LGHNA, YSLEER. V was trimmed by 0 bases and J by 0 bases, leaving 17 bases between them. The CDR3 sequence: CASSQDPGGLGMNTEAFF. DNA for the CDR3: TGCGCCAGCAGCCAAGATCCGGGGGGCTTGGGAATGAACACTGAAGCTTTCTTT.

The sample holds a few counts of this clonotype. The chain uses TRBV5-1 and TRBJ2-5; D is possibly TRBD2 (7 bases). Germline lookup yields CDR1 SGHRS and CDR2 YFSETQ. CDR3 length: 15 amino acids. V lost 4 bases to trimming and J lost 7 bases, with 20 bases between them. The CDR3 sequence: CASSPGTGGPLTQYF. DNA for the CDR3: TGCGCCAGCAGCCCCGGGACGGGGGGCCCGTTGACCCAGTACTTC.

Worth noting for this clonotype: Given a much more abundant clone one base away, this may be a read error. This chain joins TRBV7-6 and TRBJ1-5, with D perhaps matching TRBD1 (6 bases). Trimming stripped 5 bases from V and 6 bases from J, with 17 bases between. Germline-derived CDR1 and CDR2 are SGHVS and FNYEAQ. The CDR3 runs to 15 residues. The DNA of the CDR3 is TGTGCCAGCAGCCCAGGCAGGGGTTGGCGTCAGCCCCAGCATTTT. This encodes CASSPGRGWRQPQHF.

This clonotype was seen a few times. This rearrangement joins TRBV6-1 to TRBJ1-5; the D gene is possibly TRBD1 (6 bases). Germline V lookup: CDR1 MNHNS, CDR2 SASEGT. The V and J ends lost 6 bases and 0 bases respectively, with 12 bases between them. This CDR3 region has 15 residues. The CDR3 loop reads CASSRQDSSNQPQHF. Here the CDR3 DNA reads TGTGCCAGCAGCCGACAGGACAGTAGCAATCAGCCCCAGCATTTT.

This clonotype has just a few counts. This sequence joins TRBV27 and TRBJ2-7; TRBD1 matches at 8 bases. V lost 9 bases, J lost 1 base, and 8 bases stayed unmatched. The CDR3 spans 14 residues. Germline CDR1 and CDR2: MNHEY and SMNVEV (reference sequence). The CDR3 DNA reads as TGTGCCAGTCGCGACAGGGGCGCATCCTACGAGCAGTACTTC. This codes for CASRDRGASYEQYF.

Many counts were recorded for this clonotype. The genes are TRBV6-1 and TRBJ2-6, with TRBD1 identical over 7 bases. J gave up 0 bases and V 2 bases, and 4 bases lay outside the gene matches. Germline CDR1 MNHNS, CDR2 SASEGT. The CDR3 is 17 residues long. CDR3 DNA sequence: TGTGCCAGCAGTGAACTCCGGGACAGCTCTGGGGCCAACGTCCTGACTTTC. It encodes CASSELRDSSGANVLTF.

On this clonotype: Being one base from a much bigger clone, this may be a read error. The chain joins TRBV7-9 to TRBJ2-3; 7 bases map to TRBD1. The CDR3 consists of 15 residues. Per germline, CDR1 SEHNR and CDR2 FQNEAQ (reference sequence). The CDR3 DNA sequence: TGTGCCAACAGCTATACAGGGGCTAGCACAGATACGCAGTATTTT. Protein sequence: CANSYTGASTDTQYF. Full variable domain (outside the CDR3, taken from reference TRBV7-9 and TRBJ2-3): DTGVSQNPRHKITKRGQNVTFRCDPISEHNRLYWYRQTLGQGPEFLTYFQNEAQLEKSRLLSDRFSAERPKGSFSTLEIQRTEQGDSAMYLCANSYTGASTDTQYFGPGTRLTVL.

This clonotype was detected only a few times. V usage is TRBV7-2 and J usage is TRBJ1-4, with D possibly being TRBD1 (6 bases). Trimming removed 6 bases at V and 4 bases at J, with 18 bases between. The CDR3 totals 16 residues. Germline V gene data show CDR1 as SGHTA and CDR2 as FQGNSA. The CDR3 loop is CASSTTRGLINEKLFF. For the CDR3, the DNA is TGTGCCAGCAGTACGACAAGGGGGTTGATTAATGAAAAACTGTTTTTT.

This clonotype was counted only a few times. The V call is TRBV19, the J call TRBJ2-1; the D gene is possibly TRBD1 (7 bases). There are 17 residues in the CDR3. Trimming removed 3 bases at V and 4 bases at J, with 19 bases between. Germline CDR1 reads LNHDA; CDR2 reads SQIVND (reference sequence). CDR3 nucleotide sequence: TGTGCCAGTAGTATGTCAGATAGGGGGCTAGCGTACAATGAGCAGTTCTTC. It is translated as CASSMSDRGLAYNEQFF.